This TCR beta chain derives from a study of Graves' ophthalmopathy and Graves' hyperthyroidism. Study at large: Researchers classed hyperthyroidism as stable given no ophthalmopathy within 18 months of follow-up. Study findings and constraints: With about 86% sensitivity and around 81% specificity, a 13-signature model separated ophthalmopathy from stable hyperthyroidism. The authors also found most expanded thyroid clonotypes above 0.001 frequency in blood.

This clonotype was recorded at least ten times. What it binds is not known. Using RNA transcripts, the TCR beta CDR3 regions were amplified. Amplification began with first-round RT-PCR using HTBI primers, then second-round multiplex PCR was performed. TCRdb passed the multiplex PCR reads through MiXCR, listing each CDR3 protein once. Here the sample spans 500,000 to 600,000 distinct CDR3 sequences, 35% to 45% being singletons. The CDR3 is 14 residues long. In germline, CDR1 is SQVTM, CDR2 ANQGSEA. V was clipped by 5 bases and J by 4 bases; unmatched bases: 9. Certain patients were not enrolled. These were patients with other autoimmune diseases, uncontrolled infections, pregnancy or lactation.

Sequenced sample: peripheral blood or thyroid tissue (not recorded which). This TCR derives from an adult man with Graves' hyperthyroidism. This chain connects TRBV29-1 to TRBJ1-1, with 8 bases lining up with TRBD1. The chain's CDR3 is CSVYLGQGATEAFF. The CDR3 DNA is TGCAGCGTTTACCTTGGACAGGGTGCCACTGAAGCTTTCTTT.